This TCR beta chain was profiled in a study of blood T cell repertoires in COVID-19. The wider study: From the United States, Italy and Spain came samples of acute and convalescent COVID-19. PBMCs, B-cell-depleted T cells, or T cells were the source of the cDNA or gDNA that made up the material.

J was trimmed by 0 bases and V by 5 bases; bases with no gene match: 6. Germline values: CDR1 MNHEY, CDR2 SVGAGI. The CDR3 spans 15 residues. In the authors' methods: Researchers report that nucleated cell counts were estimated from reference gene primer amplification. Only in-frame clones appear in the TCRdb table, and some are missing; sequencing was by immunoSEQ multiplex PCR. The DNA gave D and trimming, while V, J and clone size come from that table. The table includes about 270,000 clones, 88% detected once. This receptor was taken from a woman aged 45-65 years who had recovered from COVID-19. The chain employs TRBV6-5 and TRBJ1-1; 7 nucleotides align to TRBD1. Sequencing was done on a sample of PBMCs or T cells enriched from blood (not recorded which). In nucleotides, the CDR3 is TGTGCCAGCAGTCCAGCCGGGACAGTGAACACTGAAGCTTTCTTT. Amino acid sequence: CASSPAGTVNTEAFF.